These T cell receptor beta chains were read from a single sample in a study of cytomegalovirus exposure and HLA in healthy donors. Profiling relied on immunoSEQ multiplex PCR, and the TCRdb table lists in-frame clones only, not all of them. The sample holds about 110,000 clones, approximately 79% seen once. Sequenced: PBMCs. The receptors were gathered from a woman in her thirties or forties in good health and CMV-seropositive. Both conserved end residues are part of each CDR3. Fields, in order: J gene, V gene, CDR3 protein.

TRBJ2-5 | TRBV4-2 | CASSQVHGAGGPVETQYF
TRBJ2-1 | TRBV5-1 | CASSLGVSDEQFF
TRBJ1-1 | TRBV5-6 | CASSFGQGDTEAFF
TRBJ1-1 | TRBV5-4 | CASSLRDIPEAFF
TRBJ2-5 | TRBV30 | CAWSSSEWSQETQYF
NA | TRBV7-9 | CASALGTLPYEQYF
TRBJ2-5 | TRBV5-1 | CASSQTGETQYF
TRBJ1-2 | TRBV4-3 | CASSQDAGLPNYGYTF
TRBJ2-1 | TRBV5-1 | CASAGGTSTRNEQFF
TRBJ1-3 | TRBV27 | CASSSLTVSGNTIYF
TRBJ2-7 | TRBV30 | CAWTADTVYEQYF
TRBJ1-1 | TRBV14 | CASSLLLDTEAFF